The text below deals with one T cell receptor beta chain. Its specificity is not known. Libraries of TCR beta were made from around 1.8 micrograms of genomic DNA that came from cryopreserved PBMCs. The CDR3 has 16 amino acids. The germline gives CDR1 SGHNT, CDR2 YYREEE (reference sequence). The V gene end was trimmed by 0 bases and the J gene end by 2 bases; junction bases not matched to a gene: 7. Profiled with immunoSEQ multiplex PCR; TCRdb holds only in-frame clones, not every one. The table has approximately 330,000 clones, 80% seen once. The source of the sample is a study of cytotoxic CD8 clonotypes in ibrutinib-treated CLL. Findings and limits, study-wide: Clonality rose at ibrutinib response, held steady in sustained remission, and fell toward baseline at progression. Clonotypes that were public were uncommon, and they contracted or stayed stable on treatment. Against age-matched healthy donors, baseline clonality ran higher and tracked circulating CD8+ T-cell counts.

The material sequenced was PBMCs, taken before ibrutinib treatment. The J gene is TRBJ2-7, the V gene TRBV5-4; TRBD1 aligns across 8 bases. This clonotype was obtained from a human donor with chronic lymphocytic leukemia. CDR3 sequence: CASSLGQTGAAYEQYF. The CDR3 nucleotides are TGTGCCAGCAGCTTGGGCCAGACAGGGGCCGCCTACGAGCAGTACTTC. Full variable domain (missing parts from reference TRBV5-4 and TRBJ2-7): ETGVTQSPTHLIKTRGQQVTLRCSSQSGHNTVSWYQQALGQGPQFIFQYYREEENGRGNFPPRFSGLQFPNYSSELNVNALELDDSALYLCASSLGQTGAAYEQYFGPGTRLTVT.